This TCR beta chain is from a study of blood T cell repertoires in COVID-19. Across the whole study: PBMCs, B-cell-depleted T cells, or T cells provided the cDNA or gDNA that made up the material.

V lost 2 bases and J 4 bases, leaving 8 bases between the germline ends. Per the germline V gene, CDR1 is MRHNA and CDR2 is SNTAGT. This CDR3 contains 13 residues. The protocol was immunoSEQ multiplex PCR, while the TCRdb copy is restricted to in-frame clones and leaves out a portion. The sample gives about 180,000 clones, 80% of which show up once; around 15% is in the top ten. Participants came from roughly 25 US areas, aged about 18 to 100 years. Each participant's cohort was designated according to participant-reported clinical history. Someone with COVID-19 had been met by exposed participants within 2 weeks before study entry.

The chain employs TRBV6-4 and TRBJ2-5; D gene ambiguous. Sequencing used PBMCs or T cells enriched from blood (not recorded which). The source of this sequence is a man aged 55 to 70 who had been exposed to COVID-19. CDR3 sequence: CASSDIGGETQYF. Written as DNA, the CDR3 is TGTGCCAGCAGTGACATCGGCGGAGAGACCCAGTACTTC.